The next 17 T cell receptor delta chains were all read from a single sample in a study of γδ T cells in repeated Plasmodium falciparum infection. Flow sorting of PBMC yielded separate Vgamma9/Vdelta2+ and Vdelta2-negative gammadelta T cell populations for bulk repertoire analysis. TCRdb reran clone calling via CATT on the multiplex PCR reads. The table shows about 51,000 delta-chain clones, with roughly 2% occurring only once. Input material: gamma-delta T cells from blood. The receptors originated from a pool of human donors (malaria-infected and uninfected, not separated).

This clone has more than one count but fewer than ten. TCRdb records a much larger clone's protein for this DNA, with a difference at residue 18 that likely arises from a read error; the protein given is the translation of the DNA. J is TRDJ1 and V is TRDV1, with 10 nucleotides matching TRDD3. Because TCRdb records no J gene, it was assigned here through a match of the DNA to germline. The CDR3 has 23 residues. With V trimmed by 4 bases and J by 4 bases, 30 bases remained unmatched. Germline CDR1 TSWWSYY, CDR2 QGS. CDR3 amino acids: CALGAPYEFLLWGIGAYIDKLIF. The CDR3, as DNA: TGTGCTCTTGGGGCACCCTATGAATTCCTACTCTGGGGGATAGGAGCTTACATCGATAAACTCATCTTT.

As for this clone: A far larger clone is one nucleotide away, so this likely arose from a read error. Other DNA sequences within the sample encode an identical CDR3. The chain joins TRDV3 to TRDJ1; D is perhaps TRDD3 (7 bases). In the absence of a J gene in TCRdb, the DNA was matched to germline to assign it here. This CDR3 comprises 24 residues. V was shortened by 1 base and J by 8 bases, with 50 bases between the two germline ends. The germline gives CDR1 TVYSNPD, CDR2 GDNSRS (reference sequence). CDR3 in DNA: TGTGCCTTTAAGGGGGGACCTTCCGCCGGTATAAAAACTCCCGTATACTGGGGAATACAAAAACTCATCTTT. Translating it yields CAFKGGPSAGIKTPVYWGIQKLIF.

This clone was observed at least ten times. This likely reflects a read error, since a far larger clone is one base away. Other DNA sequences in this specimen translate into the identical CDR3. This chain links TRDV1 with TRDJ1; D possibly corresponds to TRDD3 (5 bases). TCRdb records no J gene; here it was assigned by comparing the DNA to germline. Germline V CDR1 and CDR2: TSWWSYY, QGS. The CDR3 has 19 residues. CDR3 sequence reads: CALGEPHINAGGHTDKLIF. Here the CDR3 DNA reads TGCGCTCTTGGGGAACCCCACATTAATGCAGGGGGGCACACCGATAAACTCATCTTT.

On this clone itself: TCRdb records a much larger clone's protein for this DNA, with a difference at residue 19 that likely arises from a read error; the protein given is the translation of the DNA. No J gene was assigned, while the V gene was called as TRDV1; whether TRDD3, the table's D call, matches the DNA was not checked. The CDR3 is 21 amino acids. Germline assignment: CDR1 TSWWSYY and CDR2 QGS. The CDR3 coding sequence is TGTGCTCTTGGGGATCCTTCCTACGCCGTACTGGGGGTTATATACACCGATAAACCCATCTTT. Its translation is CALGDPSYAVLGVIYTDKPIF.

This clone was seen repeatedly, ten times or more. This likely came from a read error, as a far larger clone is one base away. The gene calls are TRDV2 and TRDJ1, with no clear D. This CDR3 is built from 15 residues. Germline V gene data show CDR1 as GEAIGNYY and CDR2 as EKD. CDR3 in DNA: TGTGCCCGTGACACCGTGTCCTCCCACACCGATAAACTCATCTTT. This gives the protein CARDTVSSHTDKLIF.

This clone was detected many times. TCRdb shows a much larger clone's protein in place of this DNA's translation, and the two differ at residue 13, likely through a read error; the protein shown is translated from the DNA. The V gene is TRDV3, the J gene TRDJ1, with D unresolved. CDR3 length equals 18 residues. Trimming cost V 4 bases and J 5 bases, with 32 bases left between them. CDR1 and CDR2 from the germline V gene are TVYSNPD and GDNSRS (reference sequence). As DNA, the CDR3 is TGTGCCTCCCGGAAAAATCGCCTCAGCCTTAGTCGTGAGGATAAACTCATCTTT. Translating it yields CASRKNRLSLSREDKLIF. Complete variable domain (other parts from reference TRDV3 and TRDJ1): CDKVTQSSPDQTVASGSEVVLLCTYDTVYSNPDLFWYRIRPDYSFQFVFYGDNSRSEGADFTQGRFSVKHILTQKAFHLVISPVRTEDSATYYCASRKNRLSLSREDKLIFGKGTRVTVEP.

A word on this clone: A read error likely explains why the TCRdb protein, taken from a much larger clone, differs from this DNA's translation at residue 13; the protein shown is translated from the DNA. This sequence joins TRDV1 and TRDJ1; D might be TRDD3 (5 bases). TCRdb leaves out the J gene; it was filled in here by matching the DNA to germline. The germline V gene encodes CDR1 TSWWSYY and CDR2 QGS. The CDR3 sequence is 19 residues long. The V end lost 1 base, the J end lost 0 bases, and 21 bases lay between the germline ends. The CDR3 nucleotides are TGTGCTCTTGGGGAACCCCACATTAATGCAGGGGGGTACACCGATAAACTCATCTTT. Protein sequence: CALGEPHINAGGYTDKLIF.

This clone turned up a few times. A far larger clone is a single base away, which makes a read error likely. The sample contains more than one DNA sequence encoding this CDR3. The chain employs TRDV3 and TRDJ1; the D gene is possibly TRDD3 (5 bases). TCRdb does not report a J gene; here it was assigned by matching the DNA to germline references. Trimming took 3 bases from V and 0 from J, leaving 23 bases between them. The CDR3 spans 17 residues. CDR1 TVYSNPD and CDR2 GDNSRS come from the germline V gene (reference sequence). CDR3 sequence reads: CAFPYWGQRRYTDKLIF. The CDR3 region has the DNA TGTGCCTTCCCGTATTGGGGACAACGGCGGTACACCGATAAACTCATCTTT.

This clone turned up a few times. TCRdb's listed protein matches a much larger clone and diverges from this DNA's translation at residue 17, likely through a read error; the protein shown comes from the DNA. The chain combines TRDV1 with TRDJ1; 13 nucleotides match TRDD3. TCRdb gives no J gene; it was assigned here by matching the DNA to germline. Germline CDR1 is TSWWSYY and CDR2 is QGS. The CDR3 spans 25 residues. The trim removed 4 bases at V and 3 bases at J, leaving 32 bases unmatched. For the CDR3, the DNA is TGTGCTCTTGGGGCCGTCGTCTCCTACGTTTGTACTGGGGGATACGCTCCAATTTTGGCCGATAAACTCATCTTT. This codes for CALGAVVSYVCTGGYAPILADKLIF.

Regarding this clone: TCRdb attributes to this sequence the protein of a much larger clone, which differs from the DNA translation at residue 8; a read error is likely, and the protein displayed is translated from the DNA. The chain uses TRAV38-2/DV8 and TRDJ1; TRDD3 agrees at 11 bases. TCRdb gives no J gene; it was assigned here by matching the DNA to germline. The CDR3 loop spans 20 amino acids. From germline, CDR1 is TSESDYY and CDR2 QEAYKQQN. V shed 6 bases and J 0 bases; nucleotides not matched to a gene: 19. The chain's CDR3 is CAYIVLTNGGYGPYTDKLIF. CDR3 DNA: TGTGCTTATATAGTCCTGACTAATGGGGGATACGGGCCGTACACCGATAAACTCATCTTT.

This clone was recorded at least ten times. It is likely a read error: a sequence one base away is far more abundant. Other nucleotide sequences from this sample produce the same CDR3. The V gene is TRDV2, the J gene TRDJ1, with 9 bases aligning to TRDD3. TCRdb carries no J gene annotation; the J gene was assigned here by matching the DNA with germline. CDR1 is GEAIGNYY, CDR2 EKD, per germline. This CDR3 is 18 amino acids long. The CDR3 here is CACDTGSLLGEHPDKLIF. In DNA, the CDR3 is TGTGCTTGTGACACCGGTTCCTTACTGGGGGAGCACCCCGATAAACTCATCTTT.

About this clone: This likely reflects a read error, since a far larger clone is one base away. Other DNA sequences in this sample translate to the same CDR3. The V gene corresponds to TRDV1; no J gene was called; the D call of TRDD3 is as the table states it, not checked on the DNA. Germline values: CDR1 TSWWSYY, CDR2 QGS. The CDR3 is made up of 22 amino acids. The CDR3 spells CALGECYFPSLKTLGKTDKLIF. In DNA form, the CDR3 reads TGTGCTCTTGGGGAATGTTATTTTCCTTCCTTGAAAACTCTGGGCAAAACCGATAAGCTCATCTTT.

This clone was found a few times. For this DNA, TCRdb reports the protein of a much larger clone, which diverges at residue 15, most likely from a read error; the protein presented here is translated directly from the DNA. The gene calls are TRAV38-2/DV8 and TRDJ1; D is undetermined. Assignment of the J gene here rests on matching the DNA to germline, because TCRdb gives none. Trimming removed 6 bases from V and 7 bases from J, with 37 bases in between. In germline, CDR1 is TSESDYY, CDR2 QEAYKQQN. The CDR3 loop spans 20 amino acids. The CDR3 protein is CAYIGSGSTPGRWWALKLIF. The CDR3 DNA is TGTGCTTATATAGGTAGCGGGAGTACTCCCGGCCGGTGGTGGGCCCTTAAACTCATCTTT.

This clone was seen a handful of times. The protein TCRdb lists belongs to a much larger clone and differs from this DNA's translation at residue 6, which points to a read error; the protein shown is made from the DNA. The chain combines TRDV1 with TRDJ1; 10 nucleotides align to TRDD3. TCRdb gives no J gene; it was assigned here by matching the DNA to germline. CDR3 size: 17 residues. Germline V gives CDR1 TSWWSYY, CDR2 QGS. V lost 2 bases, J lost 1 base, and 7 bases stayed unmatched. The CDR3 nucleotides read TGTGCTCTTGGGGAAGGGTACTGGGGGATTTCCACCGATAAACTCATCTTT. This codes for CALGEGYWGISTDKLIF.

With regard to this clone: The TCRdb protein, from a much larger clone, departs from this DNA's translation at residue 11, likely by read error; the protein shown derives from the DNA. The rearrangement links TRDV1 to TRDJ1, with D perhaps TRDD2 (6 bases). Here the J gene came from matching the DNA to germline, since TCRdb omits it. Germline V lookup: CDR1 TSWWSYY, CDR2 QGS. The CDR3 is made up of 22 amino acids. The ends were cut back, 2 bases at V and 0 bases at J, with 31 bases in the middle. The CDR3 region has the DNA TGTGCTCTTGGGGAAACGTCGTTTCCTAGACCATATGAGATGGTATACACCGATAAACTCATCTTT. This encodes CALGETSFPRPYEMVYTDKLIF.

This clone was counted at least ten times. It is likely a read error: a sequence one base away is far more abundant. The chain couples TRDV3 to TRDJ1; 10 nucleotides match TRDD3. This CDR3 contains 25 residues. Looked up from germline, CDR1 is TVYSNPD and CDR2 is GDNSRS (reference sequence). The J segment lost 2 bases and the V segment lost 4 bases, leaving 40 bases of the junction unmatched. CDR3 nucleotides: TGTGCCTCCGGCCTTCCCCGTACTGGGGGATTCCCGTCCAAATGGTCAAATTGGTGGACCGATAAACTCATCTTT. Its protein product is CASGLPRTGGFPSKWSNWWTDKLIF.

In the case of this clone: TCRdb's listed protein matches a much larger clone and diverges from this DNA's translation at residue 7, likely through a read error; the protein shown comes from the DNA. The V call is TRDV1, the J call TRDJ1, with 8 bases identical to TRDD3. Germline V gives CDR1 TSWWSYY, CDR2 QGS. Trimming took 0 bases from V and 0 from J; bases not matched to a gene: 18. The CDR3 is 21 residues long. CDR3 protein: CALGELAGSPRWGYHTDKLIF. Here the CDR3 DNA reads TGTGCTCTTGGGGAACTAGCAGGTTCTCCTAGGTGGGGATACCACACCGATAAACTCATCTTT.